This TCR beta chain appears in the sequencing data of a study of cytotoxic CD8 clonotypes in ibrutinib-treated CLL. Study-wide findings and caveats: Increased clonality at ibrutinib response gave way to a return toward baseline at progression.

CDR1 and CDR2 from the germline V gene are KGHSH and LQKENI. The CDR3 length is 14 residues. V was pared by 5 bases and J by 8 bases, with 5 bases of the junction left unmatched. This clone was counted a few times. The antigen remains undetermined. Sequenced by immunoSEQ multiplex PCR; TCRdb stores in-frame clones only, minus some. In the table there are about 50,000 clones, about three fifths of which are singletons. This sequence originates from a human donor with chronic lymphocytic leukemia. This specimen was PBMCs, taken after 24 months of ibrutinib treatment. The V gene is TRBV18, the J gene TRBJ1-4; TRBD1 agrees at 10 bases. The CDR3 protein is CASSESGQGEKLFF. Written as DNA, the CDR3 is TGTGCCAGCTCAGAGTCGGGACAGGGGGAAAAACTGTTTTTT.